The 15 T cell receptor beta chains reported below all come from one sample, sequenced in a study of blood T cell repertoires in COVID-19. The assay was immunoSEQ multiplex PCR, and TCRdb's table has in-frame clones only and misses some. The data show 250,000 to 300,000 clones, roughly 80% seen once. Sequencing was performed on peripheral blood. The receptors stem from a man aged 60 to 69 who had recovered from COVID-19.

The table lists this clone with a count of one. The V call is TRBV25-1, the J call TRBJ2-2, with a tentative D call TRBD2 (6 bases). The CDR3 extends over 18 amino acids. V lost 6 bases and J 2 bases, leaving 22 bases between the germline ends. Germline V gene data show CDR1 as MGHDK and CDR2 as SYGVNS. The chain's CDR3 is CASSTLQTGTLNTGELFF. In DNA form, the CDR3 reads TGTGCCAGCAGCACTCTCCAAACCGGGACTTTAAACACCGGGGAGCTGTTTTTT.

The chain couples TRBV4-1 to TRBJ2-1, with 7 bases that match TRBD1. From germline, CDR1 is MGHRA and CDR2 YSYEKL. Trimming removed 4 bases from V and 10 bases from J; junction bases left unmatched: 16. CDR3 length equals 16 residues. In nucleotides, the CDR3 is TGCGCCAGCAGCCCAGTACCGGGACAGCTCTTAACGGAGCAGTTCTTC. Translation: CASSPVPGQLLTEQFF.

The chain recombines TRBV7-9 with TRBJ1-2; a possible D gene is TRBD1 (5 bases). Trimming left V 3 bases short and J 5 bases short, with 10 bases between. Germline lookup yields CDR1 SEHNR and CDR2 FQNEAQ (reference sequence). CDR3 length: 13 amino acids. DNA for the CDR3: TGTGCCAGCAGCTTCGGGGGAGGGTATGGCTACACCTTC. Translating it yields CASSFGGGYGYTF.

The chain combines TRBV19 with TRBJ1-2, with 8 bases fitting TRBD1. The germline V gene encodes CDR1 LNHDA and CDR2 SQIVND (reference sequence). Unmatched junction bases numbered 7, after V lost 6 bases and J lost 10 bases. The CDR3 sequence is 12 residues long. The chain's CDR3 is CASSTGGFYYTF. CDR3 coding DNA: TGTGCCAGTAGCACAGGGGGTTTCTACTACACCTTC. Supplemented by reference TRBV19 and TRBJ1-2, the full variable domain reads DGGITQSPKYLFRKEGQNVTLSCEQNLNHDAMYWYRQDPGQGLRLIYYSQIVNDFQKGDIAEGYSVSREKKESFPLTVTSAQKNPTAFYLCASSTGGFYYTFGSGTRLTVV.

V usage is TRBV28 and J usage is TRBJ1-4, with D possibly being TRBD1 (6 bases). Between the trimmed V and J ends, which lost 4 bases and 8 bases, there was a span of 20 bases. CDR1 MDHEN and CDR2 SYDVKM come from the germline V gene. This CDR3 is built from 16 residues. The CDR3 protein is CASSSTTGSKGEKLFF. In DNA, the CDR3 is TGTGCCAGCAGTTCAACCACAGGGTCGAAAGGGGAAAAACTGTTTTTT.

This chain links TRBV3-1 (or the pseudogene TRBV3-2) with TRBJ2-1; 12 bases are shared with TRBD2. Germline V gives CDR1 LGHDT, CDR2 YNNKEL (reference sequence). This CDR3 region has 23 residues. Unmatched junction bases numbered 28, after V lost 4 bases and J lost 6 bases. CDR3 in amino acids: CASSLRTPRRASGGAVFINEQFF. The CDR3 DNA reads as TGTGCCAGCAGCCTAAGGACGCCGAGGAGGGCTAGCGGGGGGGCGGTATTTATCAATGAGCAGTTCTTC.

The rearrangement uses TRBV6-5 and TRBJ1-1; 8 nucleotides line up with TRBD1. In germline, CDR1 is MNHEY, CDR2 SVGAGI. V gave up 6 bases and J gave up 11 bases; unmatched junction bases: 8. The CDR3 has 12 residues. Written as DNA, the CDR3 is TGTGCCAGCAGCGGAAGACAGGGGTTGGCTTTCTTT. Protein: CASSGRQGLAFF.

This chain uses TRBV29-1 with TRBJ1-3; D remains unclear. Germline V gene data show CDR1 as SQVTM and CDR2 as ANQGSEA. The CDR3 spans 12 residues. Trimming cost V 4 bases and J 0 bases, with 4 bases left between them. The CDR3 nucleotides are TGCAGCGTTGCATCCTCTGGAAACACCATATATTTT. It yields the protein CSVASSGNTIYF.

The V and J genes are TRBV3-1 (or the pseudogene TRBV3-2) and TRBJ2-1; 8 nucleotides align to TRBD2. The trim removed 4 bases at V and 7 bases at J, leaving 6 bases unmatched. Germline values: CDR1 LGHDT, CDR2 YNNKEL (reference sequence). The CDR3 is 14 residues long. The CDR3 spells CASSLNRGGNEQFF. In nucleotides, the CDR3 is TGTGCCAGCAGCCTAAATCGGGGGGGGAATGAGCAGTTCTTC.

The chain links TRBV19 to TRBJ1-1, with TRBD1 identical over 8 bases. The CDR3 covers 14 residues. With V trimmed by 5 bases and J by 5 bases, 7 bases remained unmatched. Germline values: CDR1 LNHDA, CDR2 SQIVND (reference sequence). The CDR3 nucleotides are TGTGCCAGTAGTGACAGGGGACGGCGGACTGAAGCTTTCTTT. This translates into CASSDRGRRTEAFF.

The chain carries TRBV28 and TRBJ2-1; D is ambiguous. Germline CDR1 MDHEN, CDR2 SYDVKM. The CDR3 has 14 amino acids. Trimming pared 6 bases from V and 0 bases from J, leaving 9 bases between. CDR3 bases: TGTGCCAGCAGCCGTCCTCTCTCCTACAATGAGCAGTTCTTC. It is translated as CASSRPLSYNEQFF.

This chain joins TRBV7-3 and TRBJ2-1; possible D gene TRBD1, 7 bases. This CDR3 region has 16 residues. The germline CDR1 and CDR2 sequences are SGHTA and FQGTGA. Trimming took off 5 bases at V and 6 bases at J, with 20 bases between the two ends. The CDR3 nucleotides are TGTGCCAGCAGCCCGAGGAGGGGGCCACATTCCAATGAGCAGTTCTTC. Residues: CASSPRRGPHSNEQFF.

V gene TRBV7-8 combines with J gene TRBJ1-5; D gene uncertain. Germline CDR1 SGHVS, CDR2 FQNEAQ. The CDR3 has 14 residues. Trimming pared 5 bases from V and 9 bases from J, leaving 17 bases between. The CDR3 spells CASSPREGPGPQHF. DNA of the CDR3: TGTGCCAGCAGCCCACGGGAGGGCCCGGGGCCCCAGCATTTT.

The V call is TRBV6-5, the J call TRBJ1-6; D call uncertain. Trimming left V 6 bases short and J 6 bases short, with 12 bases between. This CDR3 comprises 14 residues. The germline gives CDR1 MNHEY, CDR2 SVGAGI. The CDR3 protein is CASRLGASNSPLHF. CDR3 DNA sequence: TGTGCCAGCAGACTCGGAGCGAGTAATTCACCCCTCCACTTT.

The chain recombines TRBV6-1 with TRBJ1-1; D may be TRBD1 (5 bases). V lost 0 bases and J 5 bases, leaving 16 bases between the germline ends. Germline loops: CDR1 MNHNS, CDR2 SASEGT. The CDR3 sequence is 16 residues long. The CDR3 reads CASSEASLGAATEAFF. CDR3 nucleotide sequence: TGTGCCAGCAGTGAAGCGTCCTTAGGGGCAGCAACTGAAGCTTTCTTT.